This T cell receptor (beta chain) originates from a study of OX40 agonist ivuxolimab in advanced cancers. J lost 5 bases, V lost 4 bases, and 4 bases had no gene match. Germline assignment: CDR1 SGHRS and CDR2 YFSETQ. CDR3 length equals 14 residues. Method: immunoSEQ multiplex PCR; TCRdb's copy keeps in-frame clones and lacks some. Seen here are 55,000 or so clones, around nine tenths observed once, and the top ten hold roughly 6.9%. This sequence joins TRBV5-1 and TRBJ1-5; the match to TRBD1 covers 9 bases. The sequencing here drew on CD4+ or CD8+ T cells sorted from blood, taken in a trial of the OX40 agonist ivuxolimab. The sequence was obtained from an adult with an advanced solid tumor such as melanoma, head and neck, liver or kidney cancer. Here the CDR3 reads CASSPDRGDQPQHF. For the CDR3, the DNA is TGCGCCAGCAGCCCCGACAGGGGGGATCAGCCCCAGCATTTT.